These 25 T cell receptor beta chains share one sample of origin, sequenced in a study of cytomegalovirus exposure and HLA in healthy donors. Vbeta (60) and Jbeta (13) primers were used in the PCR. The data were produced by immunoSEQ multiplex PCR, yet TCRdb's version contains in-frame clones alone and is incomplete. The data contain roughly 150,000 clones, more than 75% of them singletons. The sequencing input was PBMCs. The origin of the receptors is a young man in good health and CMV-seropositive.

The V gene is TRBV11-3, the J gene TRBJ2-2; 7 bases line up with TRBD2. Germline values: CDR1 SGHNT, CDR2 YENEEA. The CDR3 covers 17 residues. Trimming cost V 1 base and J 0 bases; bases outside gene matches: 5. The CDR3 sequence is CASSLALLATNTGELFF. In nucleotides, the CDR3 is TGTGCCAGCAGCTTAGCCCTACTAGCGACGAACACCGGGGAGCTGTTTTTT.

The V gene is TRBV5-1, the J gene TRBJ2-1; 7 bases map to TRBD1. The germline CDR1 and CDR2 sequences are SGHRS and YFSETQ. This CDR3 comprises 14 residues. With V trimmed by 2 bases and J by 6 bases, 5 bases remained unmatched. CDR3 nucleotide sequence: TGCGCCAGCAGCTTTGACAGGGCCCCCAATGAGCAGTTCTTC. Its translation is CASSFDRAPNEQFF.

The rearrangement joins TRBV6-5 to TRBJ2-2; D is ambiguous. Trimming left V 7 bases short and J 7 bases short, with 16 bases between. This CDR3 is built from 14 residues. CDR1 and CDR2 (germline): MNHEY, SVGAGI. The CDR3 nucleotides are TGTGCCAGCACCCTAGACCCTAGAGGCGGGGAGCTGTTTTTT. Its translation is CASTLDPRGGELFF.

The chain is built from TRBV4-1 and TRBJ2-7; 10 bases agree with TRBD2. V was clipped by 0 bases and J by 0 bases; unmatched bases: 2. The CDR3 contains 16 residues. From germline, CDR1 is MGHRA and CDR2 YSYEKL. CDR3 DNA: TGCGCCAGCAGCCAAGATTGGACTAGCGGCTCCTACGAGCAGTACTTC. It specifies CASSQDWTSGSYEQYF.

This sequence joins TRBV4-1 and TRBJ1-1, with 12 bases aligning to TRBD1. V was pared by 0 bases and J by 13 bases, with 12 bases of the junction left unmatched. Germline CDR1 and CDR2: MGHRA and YSYEKL. This CDR3 region has 16 residues. The CDR3 coding sequence is TGCGCCAGCAGCCAAGAAGGGACCGGGACAGGGGGCAACGGTTTCTTT. Amino acid sequence: CASSQEGTGTGGNGFF.

There are a few counts of this clone. This chain joins TRBV5-5 and TRBJ1-3; the D is unclear. Germline V gives CDR1 SGHKS, CDR2 YYEKEE (reference sequence). This CDR3 comprises 13 residues. Trimming took 4 bases from V and 4 from J, leaving 9 bases between them. The CDR3 spells CASSQLQGNTIYF. Here the CDR3 DNA reads TGTGCCAGCAGCCAGTTACAGGGAAACACCATATATTTT.

The chain joins TRBV4-2 to TRBJ1-6; D remains unclear. This CDR3 region has 16 residues. V was trimmed by 0 bases and J by 8 bases, leaving 14 bases between them. Germline loops: CDR1 LGHNA, CDR2 YNFKEQ. The CDR3 DNA is TGTGCCAGCAGCCAAGATTCAGGCGTCTGGGATTCACCCCTCCACTTT. It encodes CASSQDSGVWDSPLHF.

The chain carries TRBV2 and TRBJ1-3, with D perhaps matching TRBD1 (6 bases). Germline V CDR1 and CDR2: SNHLY, FYNNEI. Trimming removed 10 bases at V and 0 bases at J, with 10 bases between. The CDR3 extends over 13 amino acids. CDR3: CAITGPSGNTIYF. The CDR3 region has the DNA TGTGCCATCACAGGGCCCTCTGGAAACACCATATATTTT.

The genes are TRBV4-3 and TRBJ2-1, with D uncertain. With 2 bases removed from V and 2 bases from J, the gap between germline ends came to 16 bases. The length of the CDR3 is 17 residues. Germline V gives CDR1 LGHNA, CDR2 YSLEER. This CDR3 reads CASSQSPADIAYNEQFF. The CDR3 nucleotides read TGCGCCAGCAGCCAATCGCCGGCGGATATCGCCTACAATGAGCAGTTCTTC.

This clone was recorded once. The gene calls are TRBV7-2 and TRBJ1-2, with 10 bases matching TRBD1. This CDR3 comprises 18 residues. Germline-derived CDR1 and CDR2 are SGHTA and FQGNSA. J gave up 5 bases and V 5 bases, and 17 bases lay outside the gene matches. The CDR3 sequence: CASSVVYLGQGGRYGYTF. In DNA form, the CDR3 reads TGTGCCAGCAGCGTAGTCTACCTCGGACAGGGGGGGAGGTATGGCTACACCTTC.

The chain uses TRBV7-2 and TRBJ1-1; D perhaps matches TRBD1 (6 bases). Trimming removed 2 bases at V and 3 bases at J, with 10 bases between. There are 14 residues in the CDR3. CDR1 SGHTA and CDR2 FQGNSA come from the germline V gene. The CDR3 DNA follows: TGTGCCAGCAGCTTACAACAGGGCTACACTGAAGCTTTCTTT. It encodes CASSLQQGYTEAFF.

This clone has a handful of counts. The chain recombines TRBV14 with TRBJ2-1, with a weak D call TRBD2 (6 bases). The germline V gene encodes CDR1 SGHDN and CDR2 FVKESK. CDR3 length equals 14 residues. The ends were cut back, 3 bases at V and 2 bases at J, with 8 bases in the middle. Here the CDR3 reads CASSQGRTYNEQFF. DNA for the CDR3: TGTGCCAGCAGCCAGGGGAGGACCTACAATGAGCAGTTCTTC.

This sequence joins TRBV19 and TRBJ1-1; 7 bases fit TRBD1. CDR3 length equals 12 residues. In germline, CDR1 is LNHDA, CDR2 SQIVND (reference sequence). J gave up 8 bases and V 5 bases, and 5 bases lay outside the gene matches. CDR3 sequence: CASSLGGLEAFF. The DNA of the CDR3 is TGTGCCAGTAGTTTAGGGGGCCTGGAAGCTTTCTTT. Looking up the rest from reference TRBV19 and TRBJ1-1 gives the full variable domain: DGGITQSPKYLFRKEGQNVTLSCEQNLNHDAMYWYRQDPGQGLRLIYYSQIVNDFQKGDIAEGYSVSREKKESFPLTVTSAQKNPTAFYLCASSLGGLEAFFGQGTRLTVV.

In this sample, this clone turned up a few times. This chain links TRBV19 with TRBJ1-1, with 8 bases lining up with TRBD1. Germline CDR1 reads LNHDA; CDR2 reads SQIVND (reference sequence). This CDR3 is built from 15 residues. The ends lost 3 bases at V and 1 base at J; junction bases unmatched: 4. CDR3 sequence reads: CASSIGTGGNTEAFF. For the CDR3, the DNA is TGTGCCAGTAGTATTGGAACAGGGGGGAACACTGAAGCTTTCTTT. The full variable domain, in which reference TRBV19 and TRBJ1-1 provide the parts outside the CDR3, is DGGITQSPKYLFRKEGQNVTLSCEQNLNHDAMYWYRQDPGQGLRLIYYSQIVNDFQKGDIAEGYSVSREKKESFPLTVTSAQKNPTAFYLCASSIGTGGNTEAFFGQGTRLTVV.

CDR3 sequence reads: CASSYPGQGTDTQYF. The CDR3 nucleotides read TGTGCCAGCAGCTATCCGGGACAGGGCACAGATACGCAGTATTTT. J is TRBJ2-3 and V is TRBV7-8, with TRBD1 matching over 8 bases. Germline V lookup: CDR1 SGHVS, CDR2 FQNEAQ. J was trimmed by 1 base and V by 4 bases; bases with no gene match: 4. CDR3 length equals 15 residues. Drawing the rest from reference TRBV7-8 and TRBJ2-3, the complete variable domain is GAGVSQSPRYKVAKRGQDVALRCDPISGHVSLFWYQQALGQGPEFLTYFQNEAQLDKSGLPSDRFFAERPEGSVSTLKIQRTQQEDSAVYLCASSYPGQGTDTQYFGPGTRLTVL.

The chain joins TRBV28 to TRBJ2-7, with D possibly matching TRBD1 (6 bases). The germline V gene encodes CDR1 MDHEN and CDR2 SYDVKM. The CDR3 runs 13 residues. Trimming took 6 bases from V and 7 from J, leaving 16 bases between them. The CDR3 coding sequence is TGTGCCAGCAGCCCCACAGGGTCTGGGGAGCAGTACTTC. Encoded protein: CASSPTGSGEQYF.

The rearrangement links TRBV6-5 to TRBJ2-3; D unclear. Trimming pared 6 bases from V and 6 bases from J, leaving 16 bases between. Germline V lookup: CDR1 MNHEY, CDR2 SVGAGI. The CDR3 loop spans 14 amino acids. The CDR3 nucleotides are TGTGCCAGCAGCTCAGCCAGGATTGGGGATACGCAGTATTTT. It yields the protein CASSSARIGDTQYF.

The chain employs TRBV7-2 and TRBJ1-2; D might be TRBD1 (5 bases). Trimming removed 5 bases from V and 3 bases from J, with 16 bases in between. In germline, CDR1 is SGHTA, CDR2 FQGNSA. This CDR3 comprises 15 residues. CDR3 sequence: CASSLHRGKDYGYTF. CDR3 bases: TGTGCCAGCAGCCTTCATAGGGGAAAGGACTATGGCTACACCTTC.

The V and J genes are TRBV4-2 and TRBJ1-3; TRBD1 matches at 7 bases. Germline-derived CDR1 and CDR2 are LGHNA and YNFKEQ. CDR3 length: 16 residues. V dropped 1 base and J dropped 0; count of bases not matched to a gene: 3. Here the CDR3 DNA reads TGTGCCAGCAGCCAAGGGCCAGGGGGCTCTGGAAACACCATATATTTT. Its protein is CASSQGPGGSGNTIYF.

The chain couples TRBV18 to TRBJ1-1; D call uncertain. The CDR3 sequence is 16 residues long. V was pared by 0 bases and J by 3 bases, with 14 bases between. CDR1 is KGHSH and CDR2 is LQKENI in the germline V gene. The CDR3 sequence: CASSPPGALVDTEAFF. In DNA form, the CDR3 reads TGTGCCAGCTCACCACCGGGAGCGCTGGTGGACACTGAAGCTTTCTTT.

The chain has TRBV7-2 and TRBJ1-5; D is uncertain. Trimming removed 2 bases from V and 7 bases from J, with 6 bases in between. Germline-derived CDR1 and CDR2 are SGHTA and FQGNSA. The length of the CDR3 is 12 residues. The CDR3 DNA reads TGTGCCAGCAGCTTACGAGGCCAGCCCCAGCATTTT. It codes for CASSLRGQPQHF.

This chain uses TRBV5-6 with TRBJ1-2, with TRBD1 identical over 9 bases. V shed 4 bases, J shed 2 bases, and the junction held 9 bases outside the gene matches. This CDR3 has 16 residues. Germline V gene lookup returns CDR1 SGHDT and CDR2 YYEEEE. CDR3 protein: CASSPNLGTGNYGYTF. The DNA of the CDR3 is TGTGCCAGCAGCCCTAACCTCGGGACAGGGAACTATGGCTACACCTTC.

The V call is TRBV10-2, the J call TRBJ1-2; no firm D call. The CDR3 contains 14 residues. V dropped 6 bases and J dropped 7 bases, with 18 bases sitting between them. Germline lookup yields CDR1 WSHSY and CDR2 SAAADI. The CDR3 region is CASSPEPDTFGYTF. In DNA, the CDR3 is TGCGCCAGCAGCCCGGAGCCTGATACTTTTGGCTACACCTTC.

V gene TRBV6-6 combines with J gene TRBJ2-5, with 7 nucleotides matching TRBD2. The CDR3 totals 14 residues. Germline V lookup: CDR1 MNHNY, CDR2 SVGAGI (reference sequence). The V segment lost 0 bases and the J segment 6 bases; nucleotides outside the gene matches: 4. CDR3: CASSYSGGVKTQYF. CDR3 bases: TGTGCCAGCAGTTACTCTGGGGGGGTAAAGACCCAGTACTTC.

This sequence joins TRBV7-9 and TRBJ1-1; tentative D call: TRBD1 (5 bases). CDR1 SEHNR and CDR2 FQNEAQ come from the germline V gene (reference sequence). The CDR3 loop spans 13 amino acids. V shed 2 bases and J shed 6 bases, with 10 bases lying between them. CDR3 bases: TGTGCCAGCAGCTTACCAGTGGGGCCTGAAGCTTTCTTT. Its translation is CASSLPVGPEAFF.